The rows below give T cell receptor beta chains drawn from one sample of a study of CD8 T cells in Susac syndrome. Each CDR3 protein gets one entry after TCRdb re-called the immunoSEQ multiplex PCR reads with MiXCR. The repertoire has approximately 94,000 distinct CDR3 sequences, 95% of them found once; the top ten carry approximately 0.3%. Material for sequencing was CD8+ T cells from PBMCs. Receptors originate from a human donor with Susac syndrome. Each CDR3 is given with its conserved first and last residue. The D gene is left open where the match is weak. Size is omitted from some rows. Given values are once, few, many or a class for expanded clones.

j_gene | abundance | v_gene | d_gene | CDR3nt | CDR3aa
TRBJ2-6 | NA | TRBV5-6 | NA | TGTGCCAGCAGTAGGGGGGCTGGGGCCAACGTCCTGACTTTC | CASSRGAGANVLTF
TRBJ1-1 | NA | TRBV7-9 | NA | TGTGCCAGCAGCTTAATGGTTGGCGGAGAAGCTTTCTTT | CASSLMVGGEAFF
TRBJ2-7 | NA | TRBV3-1 | NA | TGTGCCAGCAGCCAAGAAAGGCAACAGTACTTC | CASSQERQQYF
TRBJ1-2 | NA | TRBV12-3/TRBV12-4 | NA | TGTGCCAGCAGTGATCCCCGACTCTCCTATGGCTACACCTTC | CASSDPRLSYGYTF
TRBJ1-2 | NA | TRBV29-1 | NA | TGCAGCGTTGAATCAGGGGATGGCTACACCTTC | CSVESGDGYTF
TRBJ1-2 | few | TRBV3-1 | NA | TGTGCCAGCAGCCCCGGATCCTATGGCTACACCTTC | CASSPGSYGYTF
TRBJ2-1 | NA | TRBV28 | TRBD2 | TGTGCCAGCAGTGTGGGACTAGCGGGACCCCTGAATGAGCAGTTCTTC | CASSVGLAGPLNEQFF
TRBJ2-7 | NA | TRBV3-1 | NA | TGTGCCAGCAGCCCCTCGTTTACAGGGAACTACGAGCAGTACTTC | CASSPSFTGNYEQYF
TRBJ2-5 | NA | TRBV3-1 | NA | TGTGCCAGCAGCCAAGATTACGGAGAAGAGACCCAGTACTTC | CASSQDYGEETQYF
TRBJ2-7 | once | TRBV20-1 | TRBD1 | TGCAGTGGTACGGACAGGGAGAACTCCTACGAGCAGTACTTC | CSGTDRENSYEQYF
TRBJ1-2 | NA | TRBV18 | NA | TGTGCCAGCTCACCACTGAATGGGATAAACTATGGCTACACCTTC | CASSPLNGINYGYTF
TRBJ2-7 | NA | TRBV6-5 | NA | TGTGCCAGCAGCCAAACTCAGGGGTACGAGCAGTACTTC | CASSQTQGYEQYF
TRBJ2-5 | NA | TRBV9 | NA | TGTGCCAGCAGCGTTGGCAGGGACGAGACCCAGTACTTC | CASSVGRDETQYF
TRBJ1-2 | NA | TRBV4-1 | NA | TGCGCCAGCAGCCAAGGGGGAGGCTACACCTTC | CASSQGGGYTF
TRBJ1-5 | once | TRBV28 | NA | TGTGCCAGCACGGGAATTAGTAGCAATCAGCCCCAGCATTTT | CASTGISSNQPQHF
TRBJ2-1 | NA | TRBV7-9 | NA | TGTGCCGGAGGGTCCCTTGATGAGCAGTTCTTC | CAGGSLDEQFF
TRBJ2-3 | NA | TRBV15 | NA | TGTGCCACCAGCAGAGATCTAGGGGGGGCAGATACGCAGTATTTT | CATSRDLGGADTQYF
TRBJ2-7 | once | TRBV28 | TRBD1 | TGTGCCAGCAGCTCCCGGGACAGGAGGCACTTC | CASSSRDRRHF
TRBJ2-1 | NA | TRBV14 | NA | TGTGCCAGCAGTCCGCACCGGACCCAGCAGTTCTTC | CASSPHRTQQFF
TRBJ1-1 | NA | TRBV5-1 | NA | TGCGCCAGCAGCCCTAGACTCGACGGGAACACTGAAGCTTTCTTT | CASSPRLDGNTEAFF
TRBJ2-5 | NA | TRBV29-1 | NA | TGCAGCGTTGGTGGGACGGGACAAGAGACCCAGTACTTC | CSVGGTGQETQYF
TRBJ1-2 | NA | TRBV9 | NA | TGTGCCAGCAGCGGGTGGAACGGCAATGACTATGGCTACACCTTC | CASSGWNGNDYGYTF
TRBJ1-2 | once | TRBV6-1 | NA | TGTGCCAGCAGCCCCTCGGGGCTGGGGGCGAATTCATATGGCTACACCTTC | CASSPSGLGANSYGYTF
TRBJ2-2 | NA | TRBV29-1 | NA | TGCAGCGCAAGTCACACCGGGGAGCTGTTTTTT | CSASHTGELFF
TRBJ1-2 | NA | TRBV5-1 | TRBD1 | TGCGCCTCAAGGGGGCAGGGTGGCTACACCTTC | CASRGQGGYTF
TRBJ2-7 | NA | TRBV15 | NA | TGTGCCACCAGCAGAGACGACAGAGAGCAGTACTTC | CATSRDDREQYF
TRBJ1-1 | NA | TRBV5-6 | NA | TGTGCCAGCAGCTCAGGGACCTTAGGCTTGAGCACTGAAGCTTTCTTT | CASSSGTLGLSTEAFF
TRBJ1-2 | once | TRBV7-9 | NA | TGTGCCAGCAGCTGGACAACAGAGTCCTATGGCTACACCTTC | CASSWTTESYGYTF
TRBJ1-1 | NA | TRBV18 | TRBD1 | TGTGCCAGCTCACCACCGGTGGACAGGGGATTGAACACTGAAGCTTTCTTT | CASSPPVDRGLNTEAFF